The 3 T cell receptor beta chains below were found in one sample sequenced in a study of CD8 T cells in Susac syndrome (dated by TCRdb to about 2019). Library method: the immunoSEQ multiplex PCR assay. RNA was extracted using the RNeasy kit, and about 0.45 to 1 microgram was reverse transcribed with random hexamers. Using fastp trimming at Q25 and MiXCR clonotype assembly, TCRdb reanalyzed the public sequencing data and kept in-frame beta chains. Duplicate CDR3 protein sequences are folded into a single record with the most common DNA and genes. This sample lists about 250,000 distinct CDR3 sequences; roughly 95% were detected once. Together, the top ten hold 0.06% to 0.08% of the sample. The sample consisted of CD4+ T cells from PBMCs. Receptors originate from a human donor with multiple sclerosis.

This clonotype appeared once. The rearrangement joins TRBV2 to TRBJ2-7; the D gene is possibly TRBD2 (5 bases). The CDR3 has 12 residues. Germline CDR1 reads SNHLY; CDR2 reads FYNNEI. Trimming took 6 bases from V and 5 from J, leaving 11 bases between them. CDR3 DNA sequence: TGTGCCAGCAGCCAAGGGAGAGACGAGCAGTACGTC. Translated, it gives CASSQGRDEQYV.

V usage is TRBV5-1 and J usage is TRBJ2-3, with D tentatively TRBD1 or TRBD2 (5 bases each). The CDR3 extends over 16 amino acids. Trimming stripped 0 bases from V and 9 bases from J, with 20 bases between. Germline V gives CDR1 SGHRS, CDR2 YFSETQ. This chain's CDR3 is CASSLGSGPPPRTQYF. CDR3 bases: TGCGCCAGCAGCTTGGGGTCGGGACCCCCCCCCAGGACGCAGTATTTT. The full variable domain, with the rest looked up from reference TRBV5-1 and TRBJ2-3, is KAGVTQTPRYLIKTRGQQVTLSCSPISGHRSVSWYQQTPGQGLQFLFEYFSETQRNKGNFPGRFSGRQFSNSRSEMNVSTLELGDSALYLCASSLGSGPPPRTQYFGPGTRLTVL.

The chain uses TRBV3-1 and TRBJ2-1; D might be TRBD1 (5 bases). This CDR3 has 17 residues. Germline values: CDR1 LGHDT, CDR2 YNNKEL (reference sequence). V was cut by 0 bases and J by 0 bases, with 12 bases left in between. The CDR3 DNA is TGTGCCAGCAGCCAAGATGGGGCAGCAAGCTCCTACAATGAGCAGTTCTTC. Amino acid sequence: CASSQDGAASSYNEQFF.